This T cell receptor beta chain emerged from a study of OX40 agonist ivuxolimab in advanced cancers. Overall study results and limits: Among the lowest peripheral clonal expansion occurred in 0.1-3.0 mg/kg partial responders.

The junction had 4 bases not matched to a gene; V was cut back by 7 bases and J by 5 bases. From germline, CDR1 is SQVTM and CDR2 ANQGSEA. This CDR3 contains 12 residues. This clone was counted between two and nine times. Its antigen remains unidentified. The data were produced by immunoSEQ multiplex PCR, yet TCRdb's version contains in-frame clones alone and is incomplete. This table has approximately 91,000 clones, roughly nine tenths appearing once. Sequencing used CD4+ or CD8+ T cells sorted from blood, obtained in a trial of the OX40 agonist ivuxolimab. The clonotype originates from an adult with an advanced solid tumor such as melanoma, head and neck, liver or kidney cancer. The V and J genes are TRBV29-1 and TRBJ2-5; TRBD1 matches at 10 bases. The CDR3 region has the DNA TGCAGCGCTGACAGGGGGCAGGAGACCCAGTACTTC. Residues: CSADRGQETQYF.